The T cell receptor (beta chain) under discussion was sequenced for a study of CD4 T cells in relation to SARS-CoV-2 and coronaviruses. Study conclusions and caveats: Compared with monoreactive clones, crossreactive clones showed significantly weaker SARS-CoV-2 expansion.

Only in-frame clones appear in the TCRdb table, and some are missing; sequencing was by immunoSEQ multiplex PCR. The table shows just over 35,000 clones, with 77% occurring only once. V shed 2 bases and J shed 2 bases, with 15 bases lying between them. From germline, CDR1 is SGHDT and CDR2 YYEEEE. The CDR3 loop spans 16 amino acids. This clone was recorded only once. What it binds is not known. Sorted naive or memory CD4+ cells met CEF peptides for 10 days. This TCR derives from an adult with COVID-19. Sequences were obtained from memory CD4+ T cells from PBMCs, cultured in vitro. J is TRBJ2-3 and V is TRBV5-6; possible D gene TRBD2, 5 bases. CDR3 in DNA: TGTGCCAGCAGCTTTTCGGGAAAGCGTGTCACAGATACGCAGTATTTT. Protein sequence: CASSFSGKRVTDTQYF.